The rows below give T cell receptor beta chains drawn from one sample of a study of T cell repertoires in cytomegalovirus infection. TCRdb recomputed calls from the reads with MiXCR, one row per CDR3 protein. The sample yields roughly 640,000 distinct CDR3 sequences, approximately 25% seen once. Material: CD8+ T cells from PBMCs. Receptors originate from a human donor in good health (CMV status not recorded). Some clones in this sample may be carry-over from other donors' samples. The CDR3 runs from the conserved cysteine through the conserved F or W. D genes are given only for firm matches. Expanded clones get a size class; other rows say once, few or many, or leave the size out.

TRBV6-2/TRBV6-3	TRBJ1-1	few	TRBD1	TGTGCCAGTCGCCGGGACAGCAGGGCGATCACTGAAGCTTTCTTT	CASRRDSRAITEAFF
TRBV7-2	TRBJ2-3	many	TRBD2	TGTGCCAGCAGATGGACTAGCGGGGACTCAGATACGCAGTATTTT	CASRWTSGDSDTQYF
TRBV12-3/TRBV12-4	TRBJ2-1	.	TRBD1	TGTGCCACCGGACAGGGCGGGAATGAGCAGTTCTTC	CATGQGGNEQFF
TRBV5-1	TRBJ1-3	.	.	TGCGCCAGCAGCTTATCGCCAGACTCTGGAAACACCTTATATTTT	CASSLSPDSGNTLYF
TRBV7-8	TRBJ2-5	many	.	TGTGCCAGCAGCCCTCCTCCAGGGAGTACCCAGTACTTC	CASSPPPGSTQYF
TRBV2	TRBJ2-1	.	TRBD1	TGTGCCAGTTTACAGGGGGGAAATGAGCAGTTCTTC	CASLQGGNEQFF
TRBV20-1	TRBJ2-7	few	.	TGCAGTGCTAGAGTAGGTGACAGCTACGAGCAGTACTTC	CSARVGDSYEQYF
TRBV20-1	TRBJ2-3	few	TRBD2	TGCAGTGCTTGGTCGACTAGCGGGGAAAGCACAGATACGCAGTATTTT	CSAWSTSGESTDTQYF
TRBV7-2	TRBJ1-1	many	.	TGTGCCAGCAGCGCGGCAATATGGGGGGTCGAACCTAAGAACACTGAAGCTTTCTTT	CASSAAIWGVEPKNTEAFF
TRBV7-3	TRBJ2-1	many	.	TGTGCCAGCAGCTCCGGAGGAGGGTATCTCTACAATGAGCAGTTCTTC	CASSSGGGYLYNEQFF
TRBV10-2	TRBJ1-2	few	.	TGCGCCAGCAGTGAGTCGACCCGCCCTTGGGGCTACACCTTC	CASSESTRPWGYTF
TRBV25-1	TRBJ1-2	.	TRBD1	TGTGTCAGCAGTGTAACAGGGGACTATGGCTACACCTTC	CVSSVTGDYGYTF
TRBV28	TRBJ2-2	.	.	TGTGCCAGGACGGGACTTAACACCGGGGAGCTGTTTTTT	CARTGLNTGELFF